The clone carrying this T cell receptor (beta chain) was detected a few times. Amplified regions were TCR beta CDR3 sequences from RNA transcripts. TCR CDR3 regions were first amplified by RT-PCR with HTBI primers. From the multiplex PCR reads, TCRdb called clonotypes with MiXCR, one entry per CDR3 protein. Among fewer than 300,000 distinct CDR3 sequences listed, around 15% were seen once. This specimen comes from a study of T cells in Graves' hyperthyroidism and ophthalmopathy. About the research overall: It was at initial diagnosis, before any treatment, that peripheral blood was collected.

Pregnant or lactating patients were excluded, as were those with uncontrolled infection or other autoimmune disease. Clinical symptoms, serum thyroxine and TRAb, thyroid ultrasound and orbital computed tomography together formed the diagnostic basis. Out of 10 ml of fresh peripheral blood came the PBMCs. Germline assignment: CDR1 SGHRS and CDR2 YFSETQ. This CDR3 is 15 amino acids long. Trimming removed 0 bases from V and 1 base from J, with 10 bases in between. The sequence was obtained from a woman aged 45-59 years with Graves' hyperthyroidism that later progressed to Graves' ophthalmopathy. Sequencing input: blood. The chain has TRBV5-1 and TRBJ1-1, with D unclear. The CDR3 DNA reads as TGCGCCAGCAGCTTGGCCAACCCGCGGAACACTGAAGCTTTCTTT. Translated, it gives CASSLANPRNTEAFF.